One sample yielded the 23 T cell receptor beta chains listed below, sequenced in a study of T cell repertoires in cytomegalovirus infection. TCRdb re-called the reads with MiXCR, one entry per CDR3 protein. The table records over 300,000 distinct CDR3 sequences, 15% to 20% of them present only once. Sequencing used PBMCs. Every receptor here comes from a human donor in good health (CMV status not recorded). Some clones in this sample may be carry-over from other donors' samples.

Written as DNA, the CDR3 is TGTGCCAGCAGCTTAGAGATCTGGACAGGGAGCTACAATGAGCAGTTCTTC. Residues: CASSLEIWTGSYNEQFF. The chain combines TRBV7-6 with TRBJ2-1; 8 nucleotides match TRBD1. Germline CDR1 and CDR2: SGHVS and FNYEAQ. Trimming took 1 base from V and 3 from J; bases not matched to a gene: 8. The CDR3 covers 17 residues.

This clonotype was counted only a few times. This chain joins TRBV25-1 and TRBJ2-6, with D maybe TRBD1 (5 bases). Germline values: CDR1 MGHDK, CDR2 SYGVNS. The CDR3 extends over 16 amino acids. The V gene lost 4 bases and the J gene lost 0 bases, with 10 bases spanning the gap. CDR3 nucleotide sequence: TGTGCCAGCAGTGCTGGGGCAAGCTCTGGGGCCAACGTCCTGACTTTC. Translation: CASSAGASSGANVLTF. Combining the CDR3 with reference TRBV25-1 and TRBJ2-6 gives the whole variable domain EADIYQTPRYLVIGTGKKITLECSQTMGHDKMYWYQQDPGMELHLIHYSYGVNSTEKGDLSSESTVSRIRTEHFPLTLESARPSHTSQYLCASSAGASSGANVLTFGAGSRLTVL.

The genes are TRBV20-1 and TRBJ2-5, with 7 bases that match TRBD1. CDR3 length: 13 amino acids. Germline CDR1 DFQATT, CDR2 SNEGSKA (reference sequence). V lost 5 bases and J lost 4; bases outside the gene matches: 7. CDR3 amino acids: CSAGRTGAETQYF. In DNA, the CDR3 is TGCAGTGCTGGTCGGACAGGCGCAGAGACCCAGTACTTC.

The chain is built from TRBV6-8 and TRBJ2-7, with TRBD1 identical over 8 bases. The CDR3 sequence is 15 residues long. Germline CDR1 and CDR2: MNHGY and SAAAGT. With V trimmed by 6 bases and J by 5 bases, 12 bases remained unmatched. CDR3 in amino acids: CASSLGQGLWDEQYF. The CDR3 DNA follows: TGTGCCAGCAGCCTTGGACAGGGTCTGTGGGACGAGCAGTACTTC.

This clonotype was seen a few times. The V gene is TRBV4-2, the J gene TRBJ2-1; a possible D gene is TRBD1 (5 bases). Trimming pared 1 base from V and 6 bases from J, leaving 16 bases between. The germline V gene has CDR1 LGHNA and CDR2 YNFKEQ. The CDR3 extends over 16 amino acids. CDR3 region: CASSQVLATGFNEQFF. The CDR3 bases are TGTGCCAGCAGCCAAGTTTTGGCTACAGGCTTCAATGAGCAGTTCTTC.

This clonotype appeared a few times. This chain links TRBV10-2 with TRBJ1-1; D unresolved. The CDR3 sequence is 14 residues long. Per germline, CDR1 WSHSY and CDR2 SAAADI. V was cut by 3 bases and J by 0 bases, with 8 bases left in between. The CDR3, as DNA: TGCGCCAGCAGTGAATCCCAGCTGAACACTGAAGCTTTCTTT. Its translation is CASSESQLNTEAFF.

The chain is built from TRBV18 and TRBJ2-3, with D maybe TRBD2 (5 bases). Germline CDR1 reads KGHSH; CDR2 reads LQKENI. The CDR3 has 16 amino acids. V was cut by 2 bases and J by 2 bases, with 14 bases left in between. This chain's CDR3 is CASSPVGMSHTDTQYF. The CDR3 DNA sequence: TGTGCCAGCTCACCAGTCGGGATGTCGCACACAGATACGCAGTATTTT.

This clonotype was seen a few times. The V and J genes are TRBV19 and TRBJ2-1; D uncertain. Trimming stripped 3 bases from V and 7 bases from J, with 13 bases between. The CDR3 is 14 amino acids. Germline V gene data show CDR1 as LNHDA and CDR2 as SQIVND (reference sequence). The CDR3 here is CASSIQVRVNEQFF. The CDR3 region has the DNA TGTGCCAGTAGTATCCAGGTTCGGGTGAATGAGCAGTTCTTC.

This clonotype was seen ten or more times. The rearrangement links TRBV7-2 to TRBJ2-7; 11 bases agree with TRBD2. This CDR3 spans 15 amino acids. V dropped 4 bases and J dropped 0; count of bases not matched to a gene: 2. Germline CDR1 reads SGHTA; CDR2 reads FQGNSA. This chain's CDR3 is CASSSGLAASYEQYF. The CDR3 nucleotides read TGTGCCAGCAGCTCGGGACTAGCGGCCTCCTACGAGCAGTACTTC. Full variable domain (outside the CDR3, taken from reference TRBV7-2 and TRBJ2-7): GAGVSQSPSNKVTEKGKDVELRCDPISGHTALYWYRQSLGQGLEFLIYFQGNSAPDKSGLPSDRFSAERTGGSVSTLTIQRTQQEDSAVYLCASSSGLAASYEQYFGPGTRLTVT.

The chain joins TRBV11-1 to TRBJ1-1, with 10 bases matching TRBD1. The germline V gene encodes CDR1 SGHAT and CDR2 FQDESV (reference sequence). The V gene end was trimmed by 5 bases and the J gene end by 1 base; junction bases not matched to a gene: 10. The length of the CDR3 is 17 residues. CDR3 in amino acids: CASSLNRGQGSNTEAFF. CDR3 DNA: TGTGCCAGCAGCCTGAACCGGGGACAGGGGTCGAACACTGAAGCTTTCTTT. The entire variable domain, with the rest obtained from reference TRBV11-1 and TRBJ1-1, is as follows: EAEVAQSPRYKITEKSQAVAFWCDPISGHATLYWYRQILGQGPELLVQFQDESVVDDSQLPKDRFSAERLKGVDSTLKIQPAELGDSAMYLCASSLNRGQGSNTEAFFGQGTRLTVV.

This clonotype has more than one count but fewer than ten. V gene TRBV28 combines with J gene TRBJ2-5; 9 bases fit TRBD2. CDR3 size: 16 residues. The V and J ends lost 6 bases and 5 bases, in that order; junction bases with no gene match: 13. Germline CDR1 MDHEN, CDR2 SYDVKM. The CDR3 reads CASSPRQPSGAETQYF. The CDR3 DNA reads TGTGCCAGCAGCCCACGTCAACCTAGCGGGGCGGAGACCCAGTACTTC.

This clonotype was found many times. V usage is TRBV7-2 and J usage is TRBJ1-1; no reliable D call. The germline V gene has CDR1 SGHTA and CDR2 FQGNSA. The CDR3 loop spans 16 amino acids. V lost 4 bases, J lost 0 bases, and 15 bases lay in between. For the CDR3, the DNA is TGTGCCAGCAGCTCCGGTCTGCTAACACTGAACACTGAAGCTTTCTTT. Translated, it gives CASSSGLLTLNTEAFF.

This clonotype was detected once. This chain connects TRBV7-9 to TRBJ1-4; no reliable D call. The V end lost 2 bases, the J end lost 3 bases, and 16 bases lay between the germline ends. The CDR3 is made up of 17 amino acids. Germline V gene data show CDR1 as SEHNR and CDR2 as FQNEAQ (reference sequence). The CDR3 region is CASSLKEGSWANEKLFF. As DNA, the CDR3 is TGTGCCAGCAGCTTAAAGGAGGGAAGCTGGGCTAATGAAAAACTGTTTTTT.

The chain has TRBV7-2 and TRBJ2-5; D possibly matches TRBD1 or TRBD2 (7 bases each). The germline V gene encodes CDR1 SGHTA and CDR2 FQGNSA. The CDR3 loop spans 17 amino acids. Trimming took 0 bases from V and 6 from J, leaving 20 bases between them. The chain's CDR3 is CASSLAGGSGGGKTQYF. The CDR3 nucleotides are TGTGCCAGCAGCTTAGCGGGGGGGTCAGGGGGTGGGAAGACCCAGTACTTC.

This clonotype was found a few times. This chain links TRBV24-1 with TRBJ2-1, with D uncertain. The length of the CDR3 is 16 residues. CDR1 and CDR2 from the germline V gene are KGHDR and SFDVKD. Deletions cut 1 base from V and 5 bases from J, with 14 bases between. DNA of the CDR3: TGTGCCACCAGTGATTTAGCCACCACAAGGGACAATGAGCAGTTCTTC. Its protein is CATSDLATTRDNEQFF.

This clonotype was seen more than once but under ten times. The chain carries TRBV5-1 and TRBJ2-7; TRBD2 aligns across 9 bases. The germline V gene encodes CDR1 SGHRS and CDR2 YFSETQ. With 4 bases clipped from V and 1 base from J, the junction kept 6 bases outside the gene matches. The CDR3 is made up of 15 amino acids. The CDR3 DNA follows: TGCGCCAGCAGCCTGACTAGCGGTATTTCCTACGAGCAGTACTTC. This sequence encodes CASSLTSGISYEQYF.

V is TRBV6-5 and J is TRBJ1-1; D gene unclear. The CDR3 has 15 amino acids. Germline V gene data show CDR1 as MNHEY and CDR2 as SVGAGI. V gave up 5 bases and J gave up 1 base, with 14 bases separating them. CDR3: CASSLTNQQNTEAFF. Written as DNA, the CDR3 is TGTGCCAGCAGTCTTACCAATCAGCAGAACACTGAAGCTTTCTTT.

In this sample, this clonotype turned up a few times. V gene TRBV4-1 combines with J gene TRBJ2-2; D is ambiguous. Trimming left V 2 bases short and J 5 bases short, with 6 bases between. The germline gives CDR1 MGHRA, CDR2 YSYEKL. This CDR3 is built from 13 residues. The CDR3 DNA reads TGCGCCAGCAGCCAACTGAGAACCGGGGAGCTGTTTTTT. It encodes CASSQLRTGELFF.

In this sample, this clonotype turned up many times. The chain has TRBV27 and TRBJ2-3; 7 bases fit TRBD2. The CDR3 is 18 amino acids. J lost 0 bases, V lost 4 bases, and 13 bases had no gene match. Germline-derived CDR1 and CDR2 are MNHEY and SMNVEV (reference sequence). Here the CDR3 reads CASSSLGLGPPSTDTQYF. DNA of the CDR3: TGTGCCAGCAGTTCATTAGGACTAGGCCCGCCTAGCACAGATACGCAGTATTTT.

To note about this clonotype: A much larger clone sits a single nucleotide away, making a read error possible. The rearrangement links TRBV6-5 to TRBJ2-5; a possible D gene is TRBD1 (5 bases). With 5 bases removed from V and 5 bases from J, the gap between germline ends came to 15 bases. Per germline, CDR1 MNHEY and CDR2 SVGAGI. There are 14 residues in the CDR3. The CDR3 DNA sequence: TGTGCCAGCAGTGAGTTTTGGGGCCTGGAGACCCAGTACTTC. Translated: CASSEFWGLETQYF.

In this sample, this clonotype turned up a few times. The J gene is TRBJ2-2, the V gene TRBV7-9, with D possibly being TRBD2 (5 bases). V was shortened by 3 bases and J by 4 bases, with 21 bases between the two germline ends. The V gene's germline CDR1 is SEHNR and CDR2 FQNEAQ (reference sequence). The CDR3 spans 18 residues. The CDR3 here is CASSFSGQSGGSTGELFF. The CDR3 DNA is TGTGCCAGCAGCTTTTCTGGGCAGTCAGGAGGTAGCACCGGGGAGCTGTTTTTT.

This clonotype was found a few times. V is TRBV20-1 and J is TRBJ2-5; D may correspond to TRBD1 or TRBD2 (6 bases each). The CDR3 runs 15 residues. V lost 1 base to trimming and J lost 5 bases, with 17 bases between them. Germline V lookup: CDR1 DFQATT, CDR2 SNEGSKA (reference sequence). CDR3 amino acids: CSARGMNRRGETQYF. In nucleotides, the CDR3 is TGCAGTGCTAGAGGGATGAACCGGAGGGGGGAGACCCAGTACTTC.

This clonotype was recorded a few times. The chain carries TRBV27 and TRBJ1-2, with 7 nucleotides matching TRBD1. Trimming took 5 bases from V and 6 from J; bases not matched to a gene: 6. The CDR3 totals 13 residues. Germline V gene data show CDR1 as MNHEY and CDR2 as SMNVEV (reference sequence). Written as DNA, the CDR3 is TGTGCCAGCAGTCCGGGACAGTTCGATGGCTACACCTTC. Its protein is CASSPGQFDGYTF.